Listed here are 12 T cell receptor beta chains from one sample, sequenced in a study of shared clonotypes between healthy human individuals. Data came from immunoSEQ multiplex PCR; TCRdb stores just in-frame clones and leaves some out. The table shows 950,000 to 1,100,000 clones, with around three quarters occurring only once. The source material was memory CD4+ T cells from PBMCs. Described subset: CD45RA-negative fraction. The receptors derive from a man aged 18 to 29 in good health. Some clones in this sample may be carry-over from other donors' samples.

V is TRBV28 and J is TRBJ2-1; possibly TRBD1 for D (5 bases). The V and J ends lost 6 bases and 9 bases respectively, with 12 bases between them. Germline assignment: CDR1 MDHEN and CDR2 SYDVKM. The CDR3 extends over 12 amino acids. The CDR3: CASRQGAAEQFF. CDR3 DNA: TGTGCCAGCAGGCAAGGGGCGGCTGAGCAGTTCTTC.

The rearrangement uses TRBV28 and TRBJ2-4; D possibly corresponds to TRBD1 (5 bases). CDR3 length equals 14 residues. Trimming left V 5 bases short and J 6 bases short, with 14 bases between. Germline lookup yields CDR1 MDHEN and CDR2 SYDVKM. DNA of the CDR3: TGTGCCAGCAGTACAAGGACAAGCGCAAACATTCAGTACTTC. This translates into CASSTRTSANIQYF.

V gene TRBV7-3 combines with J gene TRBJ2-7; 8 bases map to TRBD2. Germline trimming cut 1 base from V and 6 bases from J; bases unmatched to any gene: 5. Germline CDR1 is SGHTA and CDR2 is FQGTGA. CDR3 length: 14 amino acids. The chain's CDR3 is CASSLKAGVSEQYF. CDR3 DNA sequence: TGTGCCAGCAGCTTAAAAGCGGGAGTGTCCGAGCAGTACTTC. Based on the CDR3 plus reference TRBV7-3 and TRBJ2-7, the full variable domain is GAGVSQTPSNKVTEKGKYVELRCDPISGHTALYWYRQSLGQGPEFLIYFQGTGAADDSGLPNDRFFAVRPEGSVSTLKIQRTERGDSAVYLCASSLKAGVSEQYFGPGTRLTVT.

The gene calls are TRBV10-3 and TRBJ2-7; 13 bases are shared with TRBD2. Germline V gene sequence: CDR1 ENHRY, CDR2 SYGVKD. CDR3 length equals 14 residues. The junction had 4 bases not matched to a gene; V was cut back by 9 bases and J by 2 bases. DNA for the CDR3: TGTGCCATAAGCGGGACTAGCGGGGCCTACGAGCAGTACTTC. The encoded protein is CAISGTSGAYEQYF.

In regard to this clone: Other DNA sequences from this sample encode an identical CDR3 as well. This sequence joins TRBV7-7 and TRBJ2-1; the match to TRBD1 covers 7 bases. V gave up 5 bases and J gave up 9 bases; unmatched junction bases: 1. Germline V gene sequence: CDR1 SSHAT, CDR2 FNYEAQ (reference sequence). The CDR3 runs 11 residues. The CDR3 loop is CASSAGGEQFF. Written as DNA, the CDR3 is TGTGCCAGCAGCGCAGGGGGTGAGCAGTTCTTC. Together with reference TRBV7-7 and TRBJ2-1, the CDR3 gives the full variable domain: GAGVSQSPRYKVTKRGQDVTLRCDPISSHATLYWYQQALGQGPEFLTYFNYEAQPDKSGLPSDRFSAERPEGSISTLTIQRTEQRDSAMYRCASSAGGEQFFGPGTRLTVL.

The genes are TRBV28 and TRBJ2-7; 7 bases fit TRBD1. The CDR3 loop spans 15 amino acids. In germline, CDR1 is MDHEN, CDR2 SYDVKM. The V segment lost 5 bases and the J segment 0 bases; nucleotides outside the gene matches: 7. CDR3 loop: CASSTSRTGSYEQYF. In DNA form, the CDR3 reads TGTGCCAGCAGTACCTCCCGGACAGGCTCCTACGAGCAGTACTTC.

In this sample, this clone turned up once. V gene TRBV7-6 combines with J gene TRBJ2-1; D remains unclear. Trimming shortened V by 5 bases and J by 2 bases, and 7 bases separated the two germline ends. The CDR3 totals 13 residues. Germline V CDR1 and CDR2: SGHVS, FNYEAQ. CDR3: CASSPHPYNEQFF. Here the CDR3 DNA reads TGTGCCAGCAGCCCCCACCCCTACAATGAGCAGTTCTTC.

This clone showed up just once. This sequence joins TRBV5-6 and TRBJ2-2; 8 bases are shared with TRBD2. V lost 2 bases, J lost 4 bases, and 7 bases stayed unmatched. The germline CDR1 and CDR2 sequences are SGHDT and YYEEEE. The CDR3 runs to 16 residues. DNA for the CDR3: TGTGCCAGCAGCTTCGTAGCGGGACGGGGCACCGGGGAGCTGTTTTTT. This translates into CASSFVAGRGTGELFF.

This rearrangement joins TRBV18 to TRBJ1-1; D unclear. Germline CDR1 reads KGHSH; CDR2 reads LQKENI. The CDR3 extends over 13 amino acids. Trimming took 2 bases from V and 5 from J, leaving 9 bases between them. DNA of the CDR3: TGTGCCAGCTCACCATCCAGAAGTACTGAAGCTTTCTTT. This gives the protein CASSPSRSTEAFF.

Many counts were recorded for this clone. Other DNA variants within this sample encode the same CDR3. CDR3 sequence: CSVGTAHEKLFF. DNA for the CDR3: TGCAGCGTTGGGACAGCCCATGAAAAACTGTTTTTT. The chain uses TRBV29-1 and TRBJ1-4, with D possibly TRBD1 on 6 matching bases. The V end was cut by 4 bases, the J end by 6 bases, with 9 bases between. The CDR3 covers 12 residues. Germline CDR1 SQVTM, CDR2 ANQGSEA. The full variable domain, its missing parts supplied by reference TRBV29-1 and TRBJ1-4, is SAVISQKPSRDICQRGTSLTIQCQVDSQVTMMFWYRQQPGQSLTLIATANQGSEATYESGFVIDKFPISRPNLTFSTLTVSNMSPEDSSIYLCSVGTAHEKLFFGSGTQLSVL.

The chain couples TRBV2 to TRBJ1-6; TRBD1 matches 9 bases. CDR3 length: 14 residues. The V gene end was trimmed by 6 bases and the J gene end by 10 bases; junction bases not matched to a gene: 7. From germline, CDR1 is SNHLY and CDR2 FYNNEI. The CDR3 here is CASSWGDRASPLHF. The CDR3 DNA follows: TGTGCCAGCAGCTGGGGGGACAGGGCCTCACCCCTCCACTTT.

The CDR3: CASSLNRGPGAKNIQYF. Here the CDR3 DNA reads TGTGCCAGCAGCTTAAACAGGGGGCCTGGGGCCAAAAACATTCAGTACTTC. V usage is TRBV7-9 and J usage is TRBJ2-4; 9 nucleotides line up with TRBD1. This CDR3 region has 17 residues. Germline V CDR1 and CDR2: SEHNR, FQNEAQ (reference sequence). J gave up 1 base and V 2 bases, and 6 bases lay outside the gene matches.